Below, 22 T cell receptor beta chains from the same sample are listed, as sequenced in a study of CD8+ T cells in alopecia areata. After isolation, RNA underwent reverse transcription to generate cDNA as the sequencing template. TCRdb's copy holds only in-frame clones and misses some; the assay was immunoSEQ multiplex PCR. The sample has 95,000 to 150,000 clones, about 50% seen once. What was sequenced was NKG2D-low CD8+ T cells sorted from blood. Every receptor here comes from a human donor with alopecia areata.

The chain is built from TRBV21-1 and TRBJ2-4; the table's D call of TRBD1 was not tested on the DNA. TRBV21-1 is flagged as a pseudogene. The CDR3 runs to 16 residues. For the CDR3, the DNA is TGTGCCAGCAGCAAGCGTAGGGGGACAGGGGGCGTTTTCATGTACTTC. This codes for CASSKRRGTGGVFMYF.

This clone occurred a few times. This chain connects TRBV11-2 to TRBJ2-7; D unresolved. This CDR3 comprises 15 residues. The V end was cut by 5 bases, the J end by 0 bases, with 14 bases between. CDR1 and CDR2 from the germline V gene are SGHAT and FQNNGV. CDR3 sequence (DNA): TGTGCCAGCAGCCCGCCCGGCGGAAGCTCCTACGAGCAGTACTTC. This sequence encodes CASSPPGGSSYEQYF.

The chain has TRBV7-9 and TRBJ2-5; maybe TRBD2 (5 bases). V lost 1 base to trimming and J lost 5 bases, with 8 bases between them. The CDR3 has 13 residues. Germline V gives CDR1 SEHNR, CDR2 FQNEAQ (reference sequence). CDR3 region: CASSLGPGETQYF. For the CDR3, the DNA is TGTGCCAGCAGCTTAGGGCCGGGGGAGACCCAGTACTTC. Combining the CDR3 with reference TRBV7-9 and TRBJ2-5 gives the whole variable domain DTGVSQNPRHKITKRGQNVTFRCDPISEHNRLYWYRQTLGQGPEFLTYFQNEAQLEKSRLLSDRFSAERPKGSFSTLEIQRTEQGDSAMYLCASSLGPGETQYFGPGTRLLVL.

The CDR3 sequence: CILASVEGYTF. DNA of the CDR3: TGCATCTTAGCCTCCGTGGAGGGCTACACCTTC. The chain is built from TRBV29-1 and TRBJ1-2; D call uncertain. Germline-derived CDR1 and CDR2 are SQVTM and ANQGSEA. The CDR3 has 11 amino acids.

This clone has a handful of counts. The chain recombines TRBV29-1 with TRBJ1-1; D remains ambiguous. Per the germline V gene, CDR1 is SQVTM and CDR2 is ANQGSEA. With 7 bases removed from V and 4 bases from J, the gap between germline ends came to 16 bases. CDR3 length: 13 residues. The CDR3 DNA reads as TGCAGCGCTACCCTAGGTTGGGGCACTGAAGCTTTCTTT. As protein: CSATLGWGTEAFF. Together with reference TRBV29-1 and TRBJ1-1, the CDR3 gives the full variable domain: SAVISQKPSRDICQRGTSLTIQCQVDSQVTMMFWYRQQPGQSLTLIATANQGSEATYESGFVIDKFPISRPNLTFSTLTVSNMSPEDSSIYLCSATLGWGTEAFFGQGTRLTVV.

The chain recombines TRBV7-3 with TRBJ2-3; no reliable D call. The V gene's germline CDR1 is SGHTA and CDR2 FQGTGA. The CDR3 sequence is 14 residues long. Trimming removed 1 base from V and 0 bases from J, with 5 bases in between. The CDR3 loop is CASSLMGSTDTQYF. CDR3 bases: TGTGCCAGCAGCTTAATGGGCAGCACAGATACGCAGTATTTT.

This sequence joins TRBV4-3 and TRBJ2-1; D remains unclear. The CDR3 spans 15 residues. Germline loops: CDR1 LGHNA, CDR2 YSLEER. The ends were cut back, 0 bases at V and 0 bases at J, with 6 bases in the middle. CDR3 sequence reads: CASSQDWSSYNEQFF. DNA for the CDR3: TGCGCCAGCAGCCAAGACTGGTCCTCCTACAATGAGCAGTTCTTC.

This clone was seen more than once but under ten times. The chain is built from TRBV29-1 and TRBJ2-3; TRBD2 aligns across 8 bases. This CDR3 has 13 amino acids. V dropped 3 bases and J dropped 4; count of bases not matched to a gene: 3. Germline CDR1 reads SQVTM; CDR2 reads ANQGSEA. CDR3 nucleotide sequence: TGCAGCGTTGATTCGGGAGGGGCAGATACGCAGTATTTT. Its protein is CSVDSGGADTQYF.

J is TRBJ2-7 and V is TRBV5-1, with D possibly being TRBD1 (7 bases). V was trimmed by 1 base and J by 5 bases, leaving 10 bases between them. The CDR3 sequence is 13 residues long. Germline-derived CDR1 and CDR2 are SGHRS and YFSETQ. The CDR3 loop reads CASSLRRGDEQYF. DNA of the CDR3: TGCGCCAGCAGCTTGCGCAGGGGGGACGAGCAGTACTTC.

The chain links TRBV7-9 to TRBJ1-2; tentatively, D is TRBD1 (5 bases). Germline V lookup: CDR1 SEHNR, CDR2 FQNEAQ (reference sequence). This CDR3 spans 16 amino acids. Trimming pared 5 bases from V and 0 bases from J, leaving 16 bases between. In nucleotides, the CDR3 is TGTGCCAGCAGCCCTTCTTTCGACAGAGCTAACTATGGCTACACCTTC. Protein product: CASSPSFDRANYGYTF. The full variable domain, with the rest looked up from reference TRBV7-9 and TRBJ1-2, is DTGVSQNPRHKITKRGQNVTFRCDPISEHNRLYWYRQTLGQGPEFLTYFQNEAQLEKSRLLSDRFSAERPKGSFSTLEIQRTEQGDSAMYLCASSPSFDRANYGYTFGSGTRLTVV.

The CDR3 region is CASGFGSMNTEAFF. CDR3 DNA: TGTGCTAGTGGTTTTGGAAGCATGAACACTGAAGCTTTCTTT. The V gene is TRBV12-5, the J gene TRBJ1-1, with no clear D. Germline V gene sequence: CDR1 LGHNT, CDR2 FRNRAP. The CDR3 contains 14 residues. The V and J ends lost 3 bases and 0 bases respectively, with 8 bases between them.

Only a few counts were recorded for this clone. The chain couples TRBV29-1 to TRBJ2-1, with D perhaps matching TRBD2 (5 bases). V was shortened by 8 bases and J by 0 bases, with 8 bases between the two germline ends. CDR3 length: 12 residues. CDR1 and CDR2 from the germline V gene are SQVTM and ANQGSEA. This CDR3 reads CSPGSSYNEQFF. The CDR3 DNA reads TGCAGCCCGGGGAGCTCCTACAATGAGCAGTTCTTC.

This clone was recorded a few times. The rearrangement joins TRBV5-1 to TRBJ1-5, with TRBD1 matching 7 bases. The CDR3 sequence is 15 residues long. Trimming cost V 0 bases and J 7 bases; bases outside gene matches: 7. Germline V gene lookup returns CDR1 SGHRS and CDR2 YFSETQ. The CDR3 region has the DNA TGCGCCAGCAGCTTGGAACGACAGGGAGAACAGCCCCAGCATTTT. Its protein product is CASSLERQGEQPQHF.

This chain uses TRBV29-1 with TRBJ2-5, with TRBD1 identical over 11 bases. Germline V gives CDR1 SQVTM, CDR2 ANQGSEA. The trim removed 7 bases at V and 5 bases at J, leaving 3 bases unmatched. This CDR3 comprises 12 residues. CDR3 sequence (DNA): TGCAGCGCCGGGACAGGGGGGGAGACCCAGTACTTC. As protein: CSAGTGGETQYF.

A few counts support this clone. The CDR3 bases are TGCAGCGTTGAGTATTTACCCGTGGGGGAGTTCTTC. Its translation is CSVEYLPVGEFF. The chain links TRBV29-1 to TRBJ2-1, with D perhaps matching TRBD1 or TRBD2 (5 bases each). CDR1 is SQVTM and CDR2 is ANQGSEA in the germline V gene. V was pared by 3 bases and J by 14 bases, with 17 bases between. The CDR3 is 12 residues long.

The rearrangement links TRBV5-1 to TRBJ2-3; D remains unclear. Germline assignment: CDR1 SGHRS and CDR2 YFSETQ. Trimming shortened V by 3 bases and J by 2 bases, and 16 bases separated the two germline ends. This CDR3 comprises 16 residues. The CDR3: CASSSLEGIDTDTQYF. The CDR3 DNA reads as TGCGCCAGCAGCTCCCTCGAAGGGATTGACACAGATACGCAGTATTTT.

The rearrangement links TRBV29-1 to TRBJ2-3; 8 bases align to TRBD2. V shed 4 bases, J shed 2 bases, and the junction held 11 bases outside the gene matches. Germline CDR1 reads SQVTM; CDR2 reads ANQGSEA. The CDR3 is 16 amino acids. CDR3 sequence reads: CSVVGLAGPHTDTQYF. The CDR3 DNA reads TGCAGCGTTGTCGGTTTAGCGGGGCCCCACACAGATACGCAGTATTTT.

This chain joins TRBV7-9 and TRBJ1-1; tentatively, D is TRBD1 (5 bases). Germline V gene data show CDR1 as SEHNR and CDR2 as FQNEAQ (reference sequence). This CDR3 comprises 12 residues. V was cut by 11 bases and J by 0 bases, with 10 bases left in between. The CDR3 loop is CALGGLNTEAFF. As DNA, the CDR3 is TGTGCCCTTGGGGGGTTGAACACTGAAGCTTTCTTT.

This chain connects TRBV5-4 to TRBJ2-3; the D is unclear. This CDR3 has 14 residues. Germline lookup yields CDR1 SGHNT and CDR2 YYREEE (reference sequence). V was clipped by 3 bases and J by 5 bases, with 13 bases between them. In DNA, the CDR3 is TGTGCCAGCAGCTGGGCTGACGTGGAAGATACGCAGTATTTT. Amino acids: CASSWADVEDTQYF.

In DNA form, the CDR3 reads TGTGCCAGCAGCTTAGCAGGGGGGGAGACCCAGTACTTC. As protein: CASSLAGGETQYF. This chain connects TRBV11-2 to TRBJ2-5, with D perhaps matching TRBD1 (7 bases). Germline V gene lookup returns CDR1 SGHAT and CDR2 FQNNGV. V lost 1 base, J lost 5 bases, and 8 bases lay in between. The length of the CDR3 is 13 residues. Variable domain in full (rest from reference TRBV11-2 and TRBJ2-5): EAGVAQSPRYKIIEKRQSVAFWCNPISGHATLYWYQQILGQGPKLLIQFQNNGVVDDSQLPKDRFSAERLKGVDSTLKIQPAKLEDSAVYLCASSLAGGETQYFGPGTRLLVL.

The CDR3 nucleotides are TGCGCCAGCAGCCCCCTGACAGAGACGAGCTCCTACGAGCAGTACTTC. Residues: CASSPLTETSSYEQYF. The chain joins TRBV5-1 to TRBJ2-7; maybe TRBD1 (5 bases). The length of the CDR3 is 16 residues. Trimming took off 4 bases at V and 0 bases at J, with 17 bases between the two ends. Germline V gene lookup returns CDR1 SGHRS and CDR2 YFSETQ. Looking up the rest from reference TRBV5-1 and TRBJ2-7 gives the full variable domain: KAGVTQTPRYLIKTRGQQVTLSCSPISGHRSVSWYQQTPGQGLQFLFEYFSETQRNKGNFPGRFSGRQFSNSRSEMNVSTLELGDSALYLCASSPLTETSSYEQYFGPGTRLTVT.

The chain recombines TRBV5-1 with TRBJ2-7; TRBD2 matches at 7 bases. The germline V gene has CDR1 SGHRS and CDR2 YFSETQ. This CDR3 has 16 residues. Trimming removed 1 base from V and 4 bases from J; junction bases left unmatched: 11. CDR3 in amino acids: CASSLFSGPAAYEQYF. In nucleotides, the CDR3 is TGCGCCAGCAGCTTGTTTAGCGGGCCGGCAGCTTACGAGCAGTACTTC.